These 21 T cell receptor beta chains share one sample of origin, sequenced in a study of cytomegalovirus exposure and HLA in healthy donors. The PCR contained 60 Vbeta and 13 Jbeta primers. Sequencing was performed with immunoSEQ multiplex PCR; in TCRdb, only in-frame clones are kept and a portion is missing. Of about 210,000 clones listed, 60% to 80% are singletons. Source material: PBMCs. The receptors stem from a male donor in good health and CMV-seronegative.

This clone was detected a few times. V gene TRBV9 combines with J gene TRBJ2-5, with 9 bases identical to TRBD2. The DNA matches TRBJ2-7 better at its end, which makes the J call doubtful. In germline, CDR1 is SGDLS, CDR2 YYNGEE. The CDR3 contains 15 residues. The CDR3 region is CASSSGAGGRYEQYF. CDR3 coding DNA: TGTGCCAGCAGCTCCGGTGCGGGGGGGAGGTACGAGCAGTACTTC.

The V gene is TRBV5-1, the J gene TRBJ1-3; D might be TRBD1 (5 bases). Germline V gene sequence: CDR1 SGHRS, CDR2 YFSETQ. Trimming left V 0 bases short and J 1 base short, with 14 bases between. The CDR3 is 17 amino acids. The CDR3 is CASSLDLSGGSGNTIYF. For the CDR3, the DNA is TGCGCCAGCAGCTTGGATCTATCGGGGGGGTCTGGAAACACCATATATTTT.

The J gene is TRBJ2-5, the V gene TRBV14; 9 bases align to TRBD2. This CDR3 region has 16 residues. The germline V gene encodes CDR1 SGHDN and CDR2 FVKESK. The J segment lost 2 bases and the V segment lost 4 bases, leaving 8 bases of the junction unmatched. CDR3 sequence: CASSPGLAASQETQYF. In DNA form, the CDR3 reads TGTGCCAGCAGCCCGGGACTAGCAGCATCTCAAGAGACCCAGTACTTC.

The chain combines TRBV19 with TRBJ2-7, with D perhaps matching TRBD2 (6 bases). This CDR3 contains 16 residues. Trimming took off 0 bases at V and 1 base at J, with 13 bases between the two ends. Germline V CDR1 and CDR2: LNHDA, SQIVND (reference sequence). In DNA, the CDR3 is TGTGCCAGTAGTATAGATGGCGGGGTCATATCCTACGAGCAGTACTTC. This codes for CASSIDGGVISYEQYF.

This clone occurred once. The chain links TRBV5-5 to TRBJ2-3; 7 nucleotides align to TRBD1. The CDR3 contains 15 residues. With 0 bases clipped from V and 0 bases from J, the junction kept 1 base outside the gene matches. Germline V gene sequence: CDR1 SGHKS, CDR2 YYEKEE (reference sequence). The DNA for the CDR3 is TGTGCCAGCAGCTTGGGGGACAGTAGCACAGATACGCAGTATTTT. Translating gives CASSLGDSSTDTQYF.

In its sample, this clone was seen a few times. The chain couples TRBV7-8 to TRBJ1-1; 11 bases align to TRBD1. The V and J ends lost 7 bases and 6 bases, in that order; junction bases with no gene match: 7. The CDR3 is made up of 14 amino acids. Looked up from germline, CDR1 is SGHVS and CDR2 is FQNEAQ. CDR3: CASTRGQGASEAFF. The CDR3 region has the DNA TGTGCCAGCACCCGAGGACAGGGGGCATCTGAAGCTTTCTTT.

The chain is built from TRBV9 and TRBJ2-5; TRBD2 matches 7 bases. The CDR3 runs to 16 residues. Germline trimming cut 4 bases from V and 1 base from J; bases unmatched to any gene: 10. Per the germline V gene, CDR1 is SGDLS and CDR2 is YYNGEE. CDR3 sequence: CASSHPSGEGQETQYF. In DNA form, the CDR3 reads TGTGCCAGCAGCCACCCTAGCGGAGAAGGCCAAGAGACCCAGTACTTC. The full variable domain, its missing parts supplied by reference TRBV9 and TRBJ2-5, is DSGVTQTPKHLITATGQRVTLRCSPRSGDLSVYWYQQSLDQGLQFLIQYYNGEERAKGNILERFSAQQFPDLHSELNLSSLELGDSALYFCASSHPSGEGQETQYFGPGTRLLVL.

The CDR3 region has the DNA TGTGCCAGCAGCCAATTCTTGACCGGACAGAACACTGAAGCTTTCTTT. This encodes CASSQFLTGQNTEAFF. The chain has TRBV4-2 and TRBJ1-1; D might be TRBD1 (5 bases). Trimming cost V 2 bases and J 1 base, with 14 bases left between them. The CDR3 is 16 residues long. CDR1 and CDR2 from the germline V gene are LGHNA and YNFKEQ.

This clone was found once. The gene calls are TRBV4-3 and TRBJ2-7, with 12 bases that match TRBD2. CDR1 and CDR2 (germline): LGHNA, YSLEER. Trimming took 3 bases from V and 3 from J; bases not matched to a gene: 12. The CDR3 sequence is 18 residues long. The CDR3 here is CASSHLAGGSLGGYEQYF. The CDR3 DNA reads as TGCGCCAGCAGCCACCTAGCGGGAGGGTCTCTGGGGGGCTACGAGCAGTACTTC.

V usage is TRBV28 and J usage is TRBJ1-3; tentative D call: TRBD1 (5 bases). Trimming took 7 bases from V and 0 from J, leaving 13 bases between them. Germline CDR1 and CDR2: MDHEN and SYDVKM. There are 15 residues in the CDR3. The CDR3 region is CASTEGTFSGNTIYF. The CDR3 DNA follows: TGTGCCAGCACGGAGGGGACCTTCTCTGGAAACACCATATATTTT.

The genes are TRBV13 and TRBJ2-3; 13 positions match TRBD2. V was pared by 5 bases and J by 0 bases, with 11 bases of the junction left unmatched. There are 19 residues in the CDR3. Germline V lookup: CDR1 PRHDT, CDR2 FYEKMQ (reference sequence). The CDR3 loop reads CASSDRLAGGYSSTDTQYF. CDR3 in DNA: TGTGCCAGCAGCGATCGACTAGCGGGAGGATACTCTAGCACAGATACGCAGTATTTT.

The chain uses TRBV28 and TRBJ1-1; no firm D call. The CDR3 sequence is 14 residues long. Trimming shortened V by 2 bases and J by 1 base, and 8 bases separated the two germline ends. From germline, CDR1 is MDHEN and CDR2 SYDVKM. In nucleotides, the CDR3 is TGTGCCAGCAGTTTAGTGCAGGAGAACACTGAAGCTTTCTTT. Protein: CASSLVQENTEAFF.

The chain links TRBV5-1 to TRBJ1-1, with D maybe TRBD1 (5 bases). With 4 bases removed from V and 11 bases from J, the gap between germline ends came to 21 bases. Germline V gene sequence: CDR1 SGHRS, CDR2 YFSETQ. This CDR3 comprises 14 residues. For the CDR3, the DNA is TGCGCCAGCAGCCGGGAAAGGCGGGGGGAAGCGGCTTTCTTT. It codes for CASSRERRGEAAFF.

This rearrangement joins TRBV4-1 to TRBJ1-1; 7 nucleotides agree with TRBD1. CDR3 length equals 15 residues. Germline loops: CDR1 MGHRA, CDR2 YSYEKL. J lost 4 bases, V lost 0 bases, and 5 bases had no gene match. CDR3 bases: TGCGCCAGCAGCCAAGACGACAGGGTTGGCACTGAAGCTTTCTTT. It yields the protein CASSQDDRVGTEAFF.

J is TRBJ1-1 and V is TRBV14, with 7 bases identical to TRBD1. Germline V gene sequence: CDR1 SGHDN, CDR2 FVKESK. The trim removed 1 base at V and 2 bases at J, leaving 13 bases unmatched. This CDR3 is built from 18 residues. The CDR3 is CASSQVSFQTGTNTEAFF. The CDR3 region has the DNA TGTGCCAGCAGCCAAGTTTCCTTTCAGACAGGGACTAACACTGAAGCTTTCTTT.

The V and J genes are TRBV4-2 and TRBJ1-4, with 7 nucleotides matching TRBD1. Germline V gene lookup returns CDR1 LGHNA and CDR2 YNFKEQ. The CDR3 is 16 amino acids. V shed 1 base and J 8 bases; nucleotides not matched to a gene: 10. The CDR3 nucleotides are TGTGCCAGCAGCCAAGTGGAAGGGGGCATGGGAGAAAAACTGTTTTTT. This sequence encodes CASSQVEGGMGEKLFF.

The gene calls are TRBV11-2 and TRBJ2-5, with TRBD1 matching 8 bases. The germline CDR1 and CDR2 sequences are SGHAT and FQNNGV. The CDR3 spans 15 residues. With 5 bases clipped from V and 2 bases from J, the junction kept 7 bases outside the gene matches. The DNA for the CDR3 is TGTGCCAGCAGCGACCCCCGGACAGGGCAAGAGACCCAGTACTTC. This gives the protein CASSDPRTGQETQYF.

This rearrangement joins TRBV4-1 to TRBJ1-1; D possibly corresponds to TRBD1 (5 bases). Germline CDR1 and CDR2: MGHRA and YSYEKL. The CDR3 extends over 14 amino acids. Trimming removed 3 bases at V and 6 bases at J, with 14 bases between. The CDR3 here is CASSHLQGSPEAFF. The CDR3 nucleotides are TGCGCCAGCAGCCACCTGCAGGGTTCTCCTGAAGCTTTCTTT.

V gene TRBV28 combines with J gene TRBJ2-3; 9 bases map to TRBD1. The V gene end was trimmed by 5 bases and the J gene end by 11 bases; junction bases not matched to a gene: 8. This CDR3 contains 13 residues. Germline values: CDR1 MDHEN, CDR2 SYDVKM. The CDR3 loop is CASSPKPGQGQYF. DNA for the CDR3: TGTGCCAGCAGTCCAAAGCCGGGACAGGGGCAGTATTTT.

The rearrangement joins TRBV5-1 to TRBJ1-2; possibly TRBD1 for D (6 bases). The CDR3 is made up of 17 amino acids. Germline V gene sequence: CDR1 SGHRS, CDR2 YFSETQ. The ends were cut back, 3 bases at V and 6 bases at J, with 24 bases in the middle. CDR3 bases: TGCGCCAGCAGCTACCACTCATACAGGGATAACAGCGATGGCTACACCTTC. Its protein product is CASSYHSYRDNSDGYTF.

For this clone: Other DNA sequences of this sample code for an identical CDR3. V usage is TRBV28 and J usage is TRBJ1-2, with a possible D match to TRBD1 (5 bases). The CDR3 contains 12 residues. From germline, CDR1 is MDHEN and CDR2 SYDVKM. Trimming shortened V by 2 bases and J by 8 bases, and 9 bases separated the two germline ends. This CDR3 is CASSLRGWGYTF. For the CDR3, the DNA is TGTGCCAGCAGTTTAAGGGGCTGGGGCTACACCTTC.